This T cell receptor delta chain was found in a study of Vδ1+ human thymocytes. Thymocytes were sorted as CD3+ TCRVdelta1+ TCRVdelta2- after alphabeta T cell depletion. By share, this clone counts as medium-sized. Its antigen is still unknown. Other DNA sequences in the same sample also yield this CDR3. Sequences come from RNA converted to cDNA by reverse transcription. Pooled V-gene forward primers with one constant-region reverse primer generated the CDR3 amplicons by multiplex PCR. TCRdb reanalysed the multiplex PCR reads with CATT. The sample contains tens of thousands of delta-chain clones, approximately 30% of which appear only once. General observations from the study: Unexpected Vdelta2 sequences could cause misinterpretation of bulk repertoire data. Thymic TRG and TRD repertoires appeared highly polyclonal. Thymic delta-chain repertoires held around 20% Vdelta2 sequences and few Vdelta3, despite high sort purity.

V trimming: 5 bases; J trimming: 0 bases; junction bases outside the gene matches: 15. Germline-derived CDR1 and CDR2 are TSWWSYY and QGS. The CDR3 spans 19 residues. The chain combines TRDV1 with TRDJ1; TRDD3 matches at 10 bases. The source of this sequence is a boy under three years old who had congenital heart surgery. Sequencing used Vdelta1+ gamma-delta thymocytes from the thymus. Subset in this sample: FACS-sorted CD3+ TCRalphabeta- TCRVdelta1+ TCRVdelta2- thymocytes. CDR3: CALGPSLLWGIMYTDKLIF. CDR3 nucleotides: TGTGCTCTTGGGCCCTCCCTACTCTGGGGGATAATGTACACCGATAAACTCATCTTT.